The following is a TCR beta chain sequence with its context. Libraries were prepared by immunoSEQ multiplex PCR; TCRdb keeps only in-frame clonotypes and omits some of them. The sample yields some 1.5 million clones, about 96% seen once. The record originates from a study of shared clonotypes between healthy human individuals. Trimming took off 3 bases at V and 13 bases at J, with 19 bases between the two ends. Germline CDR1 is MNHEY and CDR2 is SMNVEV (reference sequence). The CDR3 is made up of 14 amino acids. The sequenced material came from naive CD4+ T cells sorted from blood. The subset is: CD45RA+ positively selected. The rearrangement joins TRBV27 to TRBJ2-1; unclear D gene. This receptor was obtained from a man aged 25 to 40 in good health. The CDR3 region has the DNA TGTGCCAGCAGTTTCACCGCACCCACTAAAGTCCAGTTCTTC. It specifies CASSFTAPTKVQFF.